The sequence of this T cell receptor (beta chain) was determined in a study of shared clonotypes between healthy human individuals. Study information: Two women and a few men aged 18 to 49 made up the donors.

The repertoire was sequenced with immunoSEQ multiplex PCR; TCRdb's copy has only in-frame clones and lacks some. Altogether 520,000 or so clones are present, 79% being singletons, with the ten largest covering 10% to 15%. Each unsorted sample relied on about 90 million PBMCs as its source of genomic DNA. This CDR3 contains 15 residues. Germline loops: CDR1 SQVTM, CDR2 ANQGSEA. V dropped 6 bases and J dropped 4 bases, with 21 bases sitting between them. Material: PBMCs. The gene calls are TRBV29-1 and TRBJ1-2, with D possibly being TRBD1 (5 bases). The TCR sequence derives from a woman aged 40 to 49 in good health. Some clones in this sample may be carry-over from other donors' samples. In nucleotides, the CDR3 is TGCAGCGTCACAGTGGACAATAGGGCGGCCTATGGCTACACCTTC. Translation gives CSVTVDNRAAYGYTF.